The entry that follows covers one T cell receptor (beta chain) sequence. How the authors handled the data: Estimates of nucleated cell counts were drawn from the amplification of reference gene primers. TCRdb's table, derived via immunoSEQ multiplex PCR, lists solely in-frame clones and lacks some. The V and J calls and clone size are taken from that table; D and trimming were inferred from the DNA. The sample shows some 270,000 clones, approximately 85% of them seen only once. Seattle-derived patients entered the study during active infection and were followed longitudinally. Germline V gives CDR1 MDHEN, CDR2 SYDVKM. V dropped 6 bases and J dropped 3 bases, with 23 bases sitting between them. CDR3 length: 17 residues. The data are from a study of blood T cell repertoires in COVID-19. The overall study: COVID-19 samples, acute and convalescent, were from the United States, Italy and Spain. T cells, B-cell-depleted T cells, or PBMCs provided the cDNA or gDNA that served as material.

The receptor was derived from a human donor with COVID-19, enrolled during active disease. The donor label of this sample is uncertain. The rearrangement joins TRBV28 to TRBJ1-2, with D maybe TRBD1 (5 bases). The specimen sequenced was peripheral blood. The CDR3 sequence: CASSPFEGLRVDYGYTF. CDR3 DNA sequence: TGTGCCAGCAGCCCCTTTGAGGGACTGAGGGTAGACTATGGCTACACCTTC.